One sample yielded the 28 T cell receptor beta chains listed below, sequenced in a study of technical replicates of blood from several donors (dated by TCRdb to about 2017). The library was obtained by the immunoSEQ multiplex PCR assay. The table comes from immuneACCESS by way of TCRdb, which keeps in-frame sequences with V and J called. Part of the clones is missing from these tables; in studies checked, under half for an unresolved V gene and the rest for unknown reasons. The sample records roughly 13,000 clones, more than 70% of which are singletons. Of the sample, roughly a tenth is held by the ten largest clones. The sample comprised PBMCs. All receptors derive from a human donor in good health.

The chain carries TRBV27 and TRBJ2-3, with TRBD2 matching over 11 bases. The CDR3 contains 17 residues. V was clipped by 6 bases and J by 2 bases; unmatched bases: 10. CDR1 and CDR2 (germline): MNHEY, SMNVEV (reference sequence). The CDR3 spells CASSLNRLAGHTDTQYF. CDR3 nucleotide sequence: TGTGCCAGCAGCCTAAACCGACTAGCGGGACACACAGATACGCAGTATTTT.

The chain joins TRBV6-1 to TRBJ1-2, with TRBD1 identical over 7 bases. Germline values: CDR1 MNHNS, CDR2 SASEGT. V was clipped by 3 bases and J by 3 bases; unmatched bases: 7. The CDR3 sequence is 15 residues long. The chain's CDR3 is CASSEGNRGHYGYTF. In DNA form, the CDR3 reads TGTGCCAGCAGTGAGGGTAACAGGGGACACTATGGCTACACCTTC.

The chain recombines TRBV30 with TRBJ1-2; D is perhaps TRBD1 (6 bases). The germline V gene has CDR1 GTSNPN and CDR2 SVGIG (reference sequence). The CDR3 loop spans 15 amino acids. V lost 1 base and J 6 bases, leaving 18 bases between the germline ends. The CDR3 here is CAWSDAGVAADGYTF. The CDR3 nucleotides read TGTGCCTGGAGTGATGCAGGGGTCGCCGCCGATGGCTACACCTTC.

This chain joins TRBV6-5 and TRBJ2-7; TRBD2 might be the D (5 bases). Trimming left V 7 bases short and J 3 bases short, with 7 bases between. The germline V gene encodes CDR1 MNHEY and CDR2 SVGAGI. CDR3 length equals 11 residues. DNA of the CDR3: TGTGCCAGCACCGAGGGCTACGAGCAGTACTTC. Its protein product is CASTEGYEQYF.

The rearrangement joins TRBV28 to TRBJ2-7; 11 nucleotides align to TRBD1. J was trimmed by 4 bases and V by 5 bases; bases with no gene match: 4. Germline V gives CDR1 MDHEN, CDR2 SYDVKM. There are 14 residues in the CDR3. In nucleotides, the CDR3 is TGTGCCAGCAGTCCGGGACAGGGGGTGTACGAGCAGTACTTC. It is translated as CASSPGQGVYEQYF. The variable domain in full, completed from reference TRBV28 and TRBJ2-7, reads DVKVTQSSRYLVKRTGEKVFLECVQDMDHENMFWYRQDPGLGLRLIYFSYDVKMKEKGDIPEGYSVSREKKERFSLILESASTNQTSMYLCASSPGQGVYEQYFGPGTRLTVT.

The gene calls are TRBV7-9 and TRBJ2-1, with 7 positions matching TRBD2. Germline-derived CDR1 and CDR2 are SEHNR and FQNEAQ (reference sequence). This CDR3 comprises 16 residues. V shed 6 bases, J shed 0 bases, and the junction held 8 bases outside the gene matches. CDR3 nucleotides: TGTGCCAGCAGGTTACCCCGGACTAGCTCCTACAATGAGCAGTTCTTC. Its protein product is CASRLPRTSSYNEQFF.

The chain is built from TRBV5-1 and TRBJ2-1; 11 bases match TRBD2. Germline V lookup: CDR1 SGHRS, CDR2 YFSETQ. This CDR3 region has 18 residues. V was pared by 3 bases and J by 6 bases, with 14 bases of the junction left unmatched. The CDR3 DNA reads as TGCGCCAGCAGCTCCGTTAGCGGGAGGGCCTTTCGGTTCAATGAGCAGTTCTTC. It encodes CASSSVSGRAFRFNEQFF.

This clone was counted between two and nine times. CDR3 DNA: TGTGCCAGCAGCCTCAGGGAGGTGGTGAACACTGAAGCTTTCTTT. Translated, it gives CASSLREVVNTEAFF. The chain employs TRBV7-8 and TRBJ1-1, with D possibly TRBD1 on 5 matching bases. Looked up from germline, CDR1 is SGHVS and CDR2 is FQNEAQ. The CDR3 runs 15 residues. V lost 5 bases and J lost 0, with 13 bases in between.

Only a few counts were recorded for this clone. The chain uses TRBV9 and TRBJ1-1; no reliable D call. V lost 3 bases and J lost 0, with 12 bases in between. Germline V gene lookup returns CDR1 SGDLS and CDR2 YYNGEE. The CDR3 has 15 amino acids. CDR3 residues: CASSASRDMNTEAFF. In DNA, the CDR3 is TGTGCCAGCAGCGCCAGCAGAGACATGAACACTGAAGCTTTCTTT.

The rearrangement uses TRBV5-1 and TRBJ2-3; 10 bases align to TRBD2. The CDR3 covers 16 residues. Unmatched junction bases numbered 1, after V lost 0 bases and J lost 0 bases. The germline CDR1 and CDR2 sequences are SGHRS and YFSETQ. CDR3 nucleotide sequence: TGCGCCAGCAGCTTGGTAGCGGGAGGAAGCACAGATACGCAGTATTTT. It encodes CASSLVAGGSTDTQYF.

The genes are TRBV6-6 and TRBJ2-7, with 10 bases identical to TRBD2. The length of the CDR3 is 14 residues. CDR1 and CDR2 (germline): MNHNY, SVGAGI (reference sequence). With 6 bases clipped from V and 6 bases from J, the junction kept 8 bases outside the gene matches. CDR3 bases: TGTGCCAGCAGCCGACCGGGACTAGCGCTCGAGCAGTACTTC. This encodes CASSRPGLALEQYF.

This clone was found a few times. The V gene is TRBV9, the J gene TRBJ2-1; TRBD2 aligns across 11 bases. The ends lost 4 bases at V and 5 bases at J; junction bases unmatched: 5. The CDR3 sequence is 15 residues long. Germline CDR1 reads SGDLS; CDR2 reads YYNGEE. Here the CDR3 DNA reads TGTGCCAGCAGCTCTGGGACTAGCGGAAACAATGAGCAGTTCTTC. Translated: CASSSGTSGNNEQFF.

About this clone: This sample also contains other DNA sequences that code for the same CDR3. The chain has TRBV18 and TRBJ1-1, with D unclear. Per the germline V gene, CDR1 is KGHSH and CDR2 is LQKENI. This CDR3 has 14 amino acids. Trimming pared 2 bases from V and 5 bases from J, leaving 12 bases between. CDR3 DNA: TGTGCCAGCTCACCAGGAGTCGCGAGGACTGAAGCTTTCTTT. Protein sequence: CASSPGVARTEAFF.

CDR3 nucleotides: TGTGCCAGCAGTTACTCGGCGGGGCGGGAGGACGAGCAGTACTTC. Amino acid sequence: CASSYSAGREDEQYF. The chain couples TRBV6-5 to TRBJ2-7; the match to TRBD2 covers 8 bases. This CDR3 is built from 15 residues. V was clipped by 0 bases and J by 5 bases; unmatched bases: 6. Germline V gene lookup returns CDR1 MNHEY and CDR2 SVGAGI.

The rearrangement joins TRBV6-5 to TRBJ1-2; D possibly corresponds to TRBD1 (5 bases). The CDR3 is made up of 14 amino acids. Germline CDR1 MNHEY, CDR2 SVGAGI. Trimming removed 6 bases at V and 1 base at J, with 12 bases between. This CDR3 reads CASRSPTDNYGYTF. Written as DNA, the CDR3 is TGTGCCAGCAGATCCCCGACAGATAACTATGGCTACACCTTC.

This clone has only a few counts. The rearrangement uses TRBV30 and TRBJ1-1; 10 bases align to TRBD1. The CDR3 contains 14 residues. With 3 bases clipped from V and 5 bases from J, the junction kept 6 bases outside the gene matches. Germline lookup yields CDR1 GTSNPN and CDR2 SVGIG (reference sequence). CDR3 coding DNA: TGTGCCTGGAGGGGATGGACAGGGGGAACTGAAGCTTTCTTT. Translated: CAWRGWTGGTEAFF.

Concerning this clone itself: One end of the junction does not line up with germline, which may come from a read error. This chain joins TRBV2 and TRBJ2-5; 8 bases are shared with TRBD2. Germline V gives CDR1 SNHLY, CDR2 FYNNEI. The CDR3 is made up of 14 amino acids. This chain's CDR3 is CARRREAQGETQYF. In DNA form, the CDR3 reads TGCGCCCGCCGGCGGGAGGCCCAAGGGGAGACCCAGTACTTC.

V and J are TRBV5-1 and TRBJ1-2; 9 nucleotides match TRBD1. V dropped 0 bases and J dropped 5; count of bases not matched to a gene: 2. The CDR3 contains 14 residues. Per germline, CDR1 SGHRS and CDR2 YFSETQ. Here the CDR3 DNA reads TGCGCCAGCAGCTTGGGAGACAGGGGGTATGGCTACACCTTC. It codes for CASSLGDRGYGYTF.

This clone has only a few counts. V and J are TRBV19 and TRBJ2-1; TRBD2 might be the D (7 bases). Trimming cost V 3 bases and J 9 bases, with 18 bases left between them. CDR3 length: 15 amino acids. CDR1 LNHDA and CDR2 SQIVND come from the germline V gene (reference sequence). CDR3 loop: CASSISGDYAGEQFF. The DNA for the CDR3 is TGTGCCAGTAGTATCTCAGGGGACTACGCAGGTGAGCAGTTCTTC. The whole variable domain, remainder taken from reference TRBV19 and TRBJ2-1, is DGGITQSPKYLFRKEGQNVTLSCEQNLNHDAMYWYRQDPGQGLRLIYYSQIVNDFQKGDIAEGYSVSREKKESFPLTVTSAQKNPTAFYLCASSISGDYAGEQFFGPGTRLTVL.

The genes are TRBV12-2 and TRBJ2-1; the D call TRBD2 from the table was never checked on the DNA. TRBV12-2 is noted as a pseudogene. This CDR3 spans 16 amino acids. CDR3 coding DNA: TGTGCAAGTCGCCTAAGAGCTAAGCTCATTAAGAATGAGCAGTTCTTC. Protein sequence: CASRLRAKLIKNEQFF.

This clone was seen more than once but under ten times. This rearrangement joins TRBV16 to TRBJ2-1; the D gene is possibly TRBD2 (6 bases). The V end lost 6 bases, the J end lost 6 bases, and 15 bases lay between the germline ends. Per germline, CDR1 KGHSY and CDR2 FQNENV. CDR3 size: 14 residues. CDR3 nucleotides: TGTGCCAGCAGTAGGTGGGAGGAGGTCAATGAGCAGTTCTTC. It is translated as CASSRWEEVNEQFF. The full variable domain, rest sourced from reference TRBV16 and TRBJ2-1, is GEEVAQTPKHLVRGEGQKAKLYCAPIKGHSYVFWYQQVLKNEFKFLISFQNENVFDETGMPKERFSAKCLPNSPCSLEIQATKLEDSAVYFCASSRWEEVNEQFFGPGTRLTVL.

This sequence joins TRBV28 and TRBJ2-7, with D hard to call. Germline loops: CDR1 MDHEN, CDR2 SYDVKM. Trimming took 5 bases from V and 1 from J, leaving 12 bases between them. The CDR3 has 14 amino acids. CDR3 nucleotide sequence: TGTGCCAGCAGTCTACCATCTGGTTCCTACGAGCAGTACTTC. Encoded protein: CASSLPSGSYEQYF. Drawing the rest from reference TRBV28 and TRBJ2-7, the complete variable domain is DVKVTQSSRYLVKRTGEKVFLECVQDMDHENMFWYRQDPGLGLRLIYFSYDVKMKEKGDIPEGYSVSREKKERFSLILESASTNQTSMYLCASSLPSGSYEQYFGPGTRLTVT.

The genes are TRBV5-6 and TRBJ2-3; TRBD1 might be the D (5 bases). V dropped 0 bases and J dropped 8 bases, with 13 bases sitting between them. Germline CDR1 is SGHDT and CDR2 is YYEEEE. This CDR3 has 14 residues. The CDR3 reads CASSLERGAATQYF. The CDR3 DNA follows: TGTGCCAGCAGCTTGGAAAGGGGCGCAGCTACGCAGTATTTT.

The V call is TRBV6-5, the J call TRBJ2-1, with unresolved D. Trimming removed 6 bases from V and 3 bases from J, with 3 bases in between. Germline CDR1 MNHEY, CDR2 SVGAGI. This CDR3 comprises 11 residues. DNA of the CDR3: TGTGCCAGCAGCTTCTACAATGAGCAGTTCTTC. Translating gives CASSFYNEQFF.

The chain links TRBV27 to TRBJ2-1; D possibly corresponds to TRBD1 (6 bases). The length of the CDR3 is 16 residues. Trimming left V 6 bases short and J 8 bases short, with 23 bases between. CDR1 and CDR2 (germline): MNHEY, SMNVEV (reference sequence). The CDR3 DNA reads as TGTGCCAGCAGGGATCCCGGGACAAACTTTAGGGATGAGCAGTTCTTC. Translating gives CASRDPGTNFRDEQFF.

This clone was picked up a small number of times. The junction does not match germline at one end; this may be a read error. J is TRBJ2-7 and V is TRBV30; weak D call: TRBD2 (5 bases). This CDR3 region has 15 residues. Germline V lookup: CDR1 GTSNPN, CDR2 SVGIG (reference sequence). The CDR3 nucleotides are TGTGCCTGGAGTCATCTCGGAGGCTCTTCCCTAGGTGCGAACTTC. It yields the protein CAWSHLGGSSLGANF.

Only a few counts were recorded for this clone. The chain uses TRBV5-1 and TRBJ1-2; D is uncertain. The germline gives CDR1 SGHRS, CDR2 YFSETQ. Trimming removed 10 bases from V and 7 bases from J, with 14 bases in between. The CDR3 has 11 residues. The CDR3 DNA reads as TGCGCCGAGAAGGAGGTGGGTGGCTACACCTTC. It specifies CAEKEVGGYTF.

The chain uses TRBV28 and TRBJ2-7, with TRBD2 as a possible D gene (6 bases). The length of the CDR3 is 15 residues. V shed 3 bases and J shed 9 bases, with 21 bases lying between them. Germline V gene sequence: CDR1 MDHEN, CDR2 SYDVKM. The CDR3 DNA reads TGTGCCAGCAGTTTGGAGGGTAGACCCTTCCTACGGCAGTACTTC. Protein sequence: CASSLEGRPFLRQYF.